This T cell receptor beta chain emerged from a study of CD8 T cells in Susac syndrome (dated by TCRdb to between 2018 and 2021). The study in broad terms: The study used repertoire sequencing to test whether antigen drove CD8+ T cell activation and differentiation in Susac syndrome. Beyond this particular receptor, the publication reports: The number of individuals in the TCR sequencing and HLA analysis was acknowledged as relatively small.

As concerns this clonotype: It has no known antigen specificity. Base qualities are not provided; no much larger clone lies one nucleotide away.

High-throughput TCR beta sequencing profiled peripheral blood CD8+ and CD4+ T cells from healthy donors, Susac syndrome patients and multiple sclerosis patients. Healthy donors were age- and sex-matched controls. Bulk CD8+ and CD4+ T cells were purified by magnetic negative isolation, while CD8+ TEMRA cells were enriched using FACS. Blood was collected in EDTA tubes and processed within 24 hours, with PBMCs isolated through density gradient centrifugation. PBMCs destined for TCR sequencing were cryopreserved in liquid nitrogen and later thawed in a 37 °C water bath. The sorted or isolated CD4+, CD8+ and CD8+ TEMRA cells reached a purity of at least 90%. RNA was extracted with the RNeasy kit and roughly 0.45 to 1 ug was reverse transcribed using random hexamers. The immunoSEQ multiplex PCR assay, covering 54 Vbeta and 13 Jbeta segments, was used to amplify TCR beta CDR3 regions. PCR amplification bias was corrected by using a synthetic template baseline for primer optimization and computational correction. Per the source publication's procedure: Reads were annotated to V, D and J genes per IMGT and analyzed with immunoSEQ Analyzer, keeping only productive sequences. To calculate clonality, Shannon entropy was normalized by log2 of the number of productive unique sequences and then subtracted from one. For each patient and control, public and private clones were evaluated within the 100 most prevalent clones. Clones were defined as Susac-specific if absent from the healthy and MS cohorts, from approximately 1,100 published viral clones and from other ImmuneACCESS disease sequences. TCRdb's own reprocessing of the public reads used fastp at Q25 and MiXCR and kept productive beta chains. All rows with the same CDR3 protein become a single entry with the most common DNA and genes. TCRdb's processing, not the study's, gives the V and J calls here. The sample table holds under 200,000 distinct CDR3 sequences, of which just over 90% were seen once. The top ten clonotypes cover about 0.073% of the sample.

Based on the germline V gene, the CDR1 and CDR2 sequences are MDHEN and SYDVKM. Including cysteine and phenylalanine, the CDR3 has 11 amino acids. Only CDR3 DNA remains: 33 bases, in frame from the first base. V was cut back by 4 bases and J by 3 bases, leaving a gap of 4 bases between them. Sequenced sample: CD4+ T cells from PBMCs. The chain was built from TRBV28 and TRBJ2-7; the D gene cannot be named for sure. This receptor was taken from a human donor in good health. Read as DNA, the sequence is TGTGCCAGCAGTTCTTACTACGAGCAGTACTTC. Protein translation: CASSSYYEQYF. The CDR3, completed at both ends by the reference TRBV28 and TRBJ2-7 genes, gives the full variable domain DVKVTQSSRYLVKRTGEKVFLECVQDMDHENMFWYRQDPGLGLRLIYFSYDVKMKEKGDIPEGYSVSREKKERFSLILESASTNQTSMYLCASSSYYEQYFGPGTRLTVT.